This T cell receptor (beta chain) is from a study of blood T cell repertoires in COVID-19. Clones were sequenced by immunoSEQ multiplex PCR, and TCRdb holds only the in-frame ones, with some missing. The sample lists roughly 430,000 clones; approximately 91% were seen once. This CDR3 spans 17 amino acids. With 3 bases removed from V and 4 bases from J, the gap between germline ends came to 22 bases. Germline V gene lookup returns CDR1 SGHNT and CDR2 YYREEE (reference sequence). This sequence originates from a woman in her thirties or forties with acute COVID-19. Specimen: PBMCs or T cells enriched from blood (not recorded which). The chain employs TRBV5-4 and TRBJ1-1; no clear D gene. CDR3 loop: CASSSKKEGSVRTEAFF. CDR3 bases: TGTGCCAGCAGCTCGAAGAAGGAGGGTTCGGTTCGCACTGAAGCTTTCTTT.